This T cell receptor beta chain came from a study of response to subunit inactivated influenza vaccine. MiXCR, applied by TCRdb to the RT-PCR reads, yields one record per CDR3 protein. In the table there are more than 500,000 distinct CDR3 sequences, roughly 10% of which are singletons. This CDR3 has 14 residues. Germline CDR1 is SEHNR and CDR2 is FQNEAQ (reference sequence). Trimming removed 5 bases from V and 4 bases from J; junction bases left unmatched: 2. The table lists this clonotype with many counts. In addition, the sample was reused for a study of T cells expressing NK-cell markers. That report adds: It was by 5'RACE template switching with UMIs that TCR beta cDNA was made. Each TCR beta repertoire originated in sorted T cells that were CD3+CD56+NKG2C+, CD3+CD56+NKG2C- or CD3+CD56-NKG2C+. With respect to HCMV, most of the eight sequenced donors were seropositive, and one was seronegative. Whether expanded NKG2C+ T cell clones were HCMV specific stayed uncertain.

V and J are TRBV7-9 and TRBJ2-1; the match to TRBD2 covers 10 bases. The receptor was isolated from a man aged 50 or older who received an inactivated influenza vaccine. The specimen was PBMCs from blood, collected on the day of vaccination. The CDR3 spells CASSKAGGYNEQFF. The CDR3 nucleotides are TGTGCCAGCAGCAAAGCGGGGGGGTACAATGAGCAGTTCTTC.